One and the same sample provided the 31 T cell receptor beta chains below, sequenced in a study of cytotoxic CD8 clonotypes in ibrutinib-treated CLL (TCRdb year 2021). Libraries were prepared through the immunoSEQ multiplex PCR assay. TCRdb took over this immuneACCESS table, retaining in-frame rearrangements with V and J assigned. Such tables are incomplete; in checked studies, under half of the missing clones stem from an unresolved V gene, and the remainder is unexplained. For this sample there are roughly 180,000 clones; approximately 84% appear just once. The ten largest clones add up to about 5% of the sample. Explained via the paper, the time point label denotes: 20 to 25 months on ibrutinib. The sequencing used PBMCs, collected after 24 months of ibrutinib treatment. All receptors derive from a human donor with chronic lymphocytic leukemia.

This chain uses TRBV28 with TRBJ2-7; no clear D. The V and J ends lost 1 base and 0 bases respectively, with 10 bases between them. The CDR3 consists of 15 residues. Looked up from germline, CDR1 is MDHEN and CDR2 is SYDVKM. The CDR3 nucleotides are TGTGCCAGCAGTTTATCGGTCAGGAGCTCCTACGAGCAGTACTTC. Translation gives CASSLSVRSSYEQYF.

This sequence joins TRBV7-8 and TRBJ1-3; D is perhaps TRBD1 (5 bases). The CDR3 has 17 residues. The germline gives CDR1 SGHVS, CDR2 FQNEAQ. V was cut by 5 bases and J by 0 bases, with 17 bases left in between. In DNA form, the CDR3 reads TGTGCCAGCAGCCGCCCCGGGACTGCAAACTCTGGAAACACCATATATTTT. Amino acid sequence: CASSRPGTANSGNTIYF.

The chain recombines TRBV9 with TRBJ2-3, with unresolved D. Germline V gene lookup returns CDR1 SGDLS and CDR2 YYNGEE. V gave up 0 bases and J gave up 1 base, with 6 bases separating them. The CDR3 consists of 14 residues. Here the CDR3 DNA reads TGTGCCAGCAGCGTAGATTTCGGCACAGATACGCAGTATTTT. It yields the protein CASSVDFGTDTQYF.

This chain joins TRBV30 and TRBJ1-3; D is unclear. V was shortened by 6 bases and J by 0 bases, with 15 bases between the two germline ends. Germline CDR1 GTSNPN, CDR2 SVGIG (reference sequence). The CDR3 length is 15 residues. The CDR3 protein is CACSKGGISGNTIYF. Written as DNA, the CDR3 is TGTGCCTGCTCAAAGGGCGGGATCTCTGGAAACACCATATATTTT.

The chain employs TRBV5-1 and TRBJ1-1; a possible D gene is TRBD1 (6 bases). This CDR3 spans 15 amino acids. V was clipped by 4 bases and J by 0 bases, with 13 bases between them. Germline lookup yields CDR1 SGHRS and CDR2 YFSETQ. The CDR3, as DNA: TGCGCCAGCAGCCCCGTGGGGGGCTTGAACACTGAAGCTTTCTTT. As protein: CASSPVGGLNTEAFF.

CDR3 in DNA: TGTGCCAGCAGTAAAGGAGGAAACACCATATATTTT. It codes for CASSKGGNTIYF. V and J are TRBV6-5 and TRBJ1-3; D is undetermined. There are 12 residues in the CDR3. Deletions cut 5 bases from V and 4 bases from J, with 6 bases between. Germline V lookup: CDR1 MNHEY, CDR2 SVGAGI.

The rearrangement links TRBV6-5 to TRBJ2-2; a weak D match, TRBD1 (5 bases). Per germline, CDR1 MNHEY and CDR2 SVGAGI. V was clipped by 5 bases and J by 7 bases, with 8 bases between them. CDR3 length: 12 amino acids. Written as DNA, the CDR3 is TGTGCCAGCAGTGACAGAGGCGGGGAGCTGTTTTTT. Translated: CASSDRGGELFF.

The chain recombines TRBV6-1 with TRBJ2-7; D gene uncertain. Per germline, CDR1 MNHNS and CDR2 SASEGT. Trimming removed 4 bases at V and 5 bases at J, with 3 bases between. The CDR3 runs to 10 residues. CDR3 residues: CASSANEQYF. The CDR3 nucleotides read TGTGCCAGCAGTGCGAACGAGCAGTACTTC.

The J gene is TRBJ1-6, the V gene TRBV5-1; 11 nucleotides line up with TRBD1. Unmatched junction bases numbered 3, after V lost 0 bases and J lost 10 bases. The CDR3 spans 15 residues. Per germline, CDR1 SGHRS and CDR2 YFSETQ. In DNA, the CDR3 is TGCGCCAGCAGCTTGGTGGGACAGGGGGAGTCACCCCTCCACTTT. Translation: CASSLVGQGESPLHF.

This clone was seen a single time. The chain recombines TRBV11-2 with TRBJ2-3; 7 nucleotides line up with TRBD2. CDR1 and CDR2 from the germline V gene are SGHAT and FQNNGV. The CDR3 contains 15 residues. The V and J ends lost 11 bases and 2 bases, in that order; junction bases with no gene match: 13. This CDR3 reads CAGSGTNPPTDTQYF. For the CDR3, the DNA is TGTGCCGGTTCCGGGACTAACCCCCCCACAGATACGCAGTATTTT.

The gene calls are TRBV7-2 and TRBJ2-6, with D unresolved. This CDR3 is built from 15 residues. Germline assignment: CDR1 SGHTA and CDR2 FQGNSA. The ends were cut back, 3 bases at V and 2 bases at J, with 8 bases in the middle. DNA of the CDR3: TGTGCCAGCAGCTTTTATGCTGCTGGGGCCAACGTCCTGACTTTC. Its translation: CASSFYAAGANVLTF.

The chain combines TRBV6-5 with TRBJ2-3; the D gene is possibly TRBD1 (6 bases). V was clipped by 6 bases and J by 1 base, with 8 bases between them. The CDR3 has 13 residues. Per the germline V gene, CDR1 is MNHEY and CDR2 is SVGAGI. The CDR3 protein is CASRDRGTDTQYF. The CDR3 nucleotides read TGTGCCAGCAGGGACAGAGGCACAGATACGCAGTATTTT.

The rearrangement links TRBV2 to TRBJ1-5; 7 nucleotides align to TRBD1. The CDR3 is 15 amino acids. In germline, CDR1 is SNHLY, CDR2 FYNNEI. The trim removed 6 bases at V and 3 bases at J, leaving 8 bases unmatched. The CDR3 region has the DNA TGTGCCAGCAGCCAGACAGGGTCGGACAATCAGCCCCAGCATTTT. This codes for CASSQTGSDNQPQHF.

CDR3 sequence reads: CASGLGGHTDTQYF. For the CDR3, the DNA is TGTGCCAGCGGCCTCGGGGGGCACACAGATACGCAGTATTTT. This chain uses TRBV5-4 with TRBJ2-3; D is possibly TRBD2 (7 bases). This CDR3 comprises 14 residues. Trimming pared 7 bases from V and 2 bases from J, leaving 14 bases between. Germline V CDR1 and CDR2: SGHNT, YYREEE (reference sequence).

This chain links TRBV7-2 with TRBJ1-2, with D hard to call. CDR3 length equals 13 residues. Trimming removed 3 bases at V and 2 bases at J, with 7 bases between. From germline, CDR1 is SGHTA and CDR2 FQGNSA. This chain's CDR3 is CASSFAANYGYTF. The CDR3 DNA follows: TGTGCCAGCAGCTTCGCAGCCAACTATGGCTACACCTTC.

The chain carries TRBV10-2 and TRBJ2-3; weak D call: TRBD2 (5 bases). V was cut by 6 bases and J by 5 bases, with 12 bases left in between. The CDR3 runs 13 residues. The germline CDR1 and CDR2 sequences are WSHSY and SAAADI. The CDR3 region is CASRASPGDTQYF. CDR3 DNA sequence: TGCGCCAGCAGAGCTAGCCCGGGAGATACGCAGTATTTT.

V and J are TRBV9 and TRBJ2-3; 8 nucleotides match TRBD2. The CDR3 loop spans 14 amino acids. V shed 2 bases, J shed 6 bases, and the junction held 5 bases outside the gene matches. The germline CDR1 and CDR2 sequences are SGDLS and YYNGEE. CDR3 protein: CASSVRGGKDTQYF. CDR3 nucleotides: TGTGCCAGCAGCGTCCGCGGGGGGAAGGATACGCAGTATTTT.

The chain employs TRBV30 and TRBJ2-7; no reliable D call. The V gene lost 7 bases and the J gene lost 3 bases, with 10 bases spanning the gap. The V gene's germline CDR1 is GTSNPN and CDR2 SVGIG (reference sequence). The CDR3 sequence is 11 residues long. CDR3 sequence (DNA): TGTGCCTCCCGTAGCTACTACGAGCAGTACTTC. This translates into CASRSYYEQYF. The full variable domain, rest sourced from reference TRBV30 and TRBJ2-7, is SQTIHQWPATLVQPVGSPLSLECTVEGTSNPNLYWYRQAAGRGLQLLFYSVGIGQISSEVPQNLSASRPQDRQFILSSKKLLLSDSGFYLCASRSYYEQYFGPGTRLTVT.

The V gene is TRBV7-2, the J gene TRBJ2-1; 9 positions match TRBD2. The V segment lost 1 base and the J segment 9 bases; nucleotides outside the gene matches: 7. The CDR3 is made up of 15 amino acids. Germline assignment: CDR1 SGHTA and CDR2 FQGNSA. The CDR3 is CASSLVAGVRGEQFF. The CDR3, as DNA: TGTGCCAGCAGCTTAGTAGCGGGAGTTCGTGGTGAGCAGTTCTTC. Full variable domain (missing parts from reference TRBV7-2 and TRBJ2-1): GAGVSQSPSNKVTEKGKDVELRCDPISGHTALYWYRQSLGQGLEFLIYFQGNSAPDKSGLPSDRFSAERTGGSVSTLTIQRTQQEDSAVYLCASSLVAGVRGEQFFGPGTRLTVL.

J is TRBJ2-3 and V is TRBV9; D not resolved. CDR1 SGDLS and CDR2 YYNGEE come from the germline V gene. CDR3 size: 13 residues. Trimming removed 0 bases at V and 2 bases at J, with 4 bases between. The DNA for the CDR3 is TGTGCCAGCAGCGTAGCCCACACAGATACGCAGTATTTT. This encodes CASSVAHTDTQYF.

The J gene is TRBJ2-1, the V gene TRBV7-3, with 8 bases that match TRBD2. V lost 5 bases and J lost 9; bases outside the gene matches: 6. Germline CDR1 is SGHTA and CDR2 is FQGTGA. The CDR3 contains 13 residues. CDR3 nucleotides: TGTGCCAGCAGCCCGGAACGGGAGGGTGAGCAGTTCTTC. It codes for CASSPEREGEQFF.

The V and J genes are TRBV5-1 and TRBJ2-3; D gene ambiguous. The CDR3 consists of 12 residues. V lost 3 bases, J lost 6 bases, and 8 bases lay in between. Germline V CDR1 and CDR2: SGHRS, YFSETQ. The CDR3: CASSYPSDTQYF. In DNA form, the CDR3 reads TGCGCCAGCAGCTACCCATCTGATACGCAGTATTTT.

V gene TRBV18 combines with J gene TRBJ1-1; perhaps TRBD1 as D (6 bases). V dropped 1 base and J dropped 0 bases, with 12 bases sitting between them. The CDR3 length is 16 residues. Germline V CDR1 and CDR2: KGHSH, LQKENI. DNA for the CDR3: TGTGCCAGCTCACCACGGTCCAGGGGTCTGAACACTGAAGCTTTCTTT. This translates into CASSPRSRGLNTEAFF. The entire variable domain, with the rest obtained from reference TRBV18 and TRBJ1-1, is as follows: NAGVMQNPRHLVRRRGQEARLRCSPMKGHSHVYWYRQLPEEGLKFMVYLQKENIIDESGMPKERFSAEFPKEGPSILRIQQVVRGDSAAYFCASSPRSRGLNTEAFFGQGTRLTVV.

The chain is built from TRBV6-1 and TRBJ2-1; 7 bases are shared with TRBD2. Germline V CDR1 and CDR2: MNHNS, SASEGT. After removal of 5 bases from V and 7 bases from J, the junction contained 11 bases not matched to a gene. The CDR3 has 15 residues. In DNA, the CDR3 is TGTGCCAGCAGTAGGGAGGGGTCAGTAAGGAATGAGCAGTTCTTC. Translation: CASSREGSVRNEQFF.

V and J are TRBV6-5 and TRBJ2-7; 9 positions agree with TRBD1. Germline lookup yields CDR1 MNHEY and CDR2 SVGAGI. J was trimmed by 3 bases and V by 2 bases; bases with no gene match: 2. CDR3 length: 14 amino acids. The CDR3 DNA sequence: TGTGCCAGCAGTTACACGGGACAGGGCTACGAGCAGTACTTC. Translation: CASSYTGQGYEQYF.

The V gene is TRBV4-1, the J gene TRBJ1-6, with D uncertain. With 3 bases removed from V and 8 bases from J, the gap between germline ends came to 14 bases. Per the germline V gene, CDR1 is MGHRA and CDR2 is YSYEKL. The CDR3 runs to 15 residues. The CDR3 reads CASSHYVSGDSPLHF. CDR3 in DNA: TGCGCCAGCAGCCATTACGTCTCAGGAGATTCACCCCTCCACTTT.

This chain connects TRBV7-6 to TRBJ2-1; 9 nucleotides line up with TRBD2. This CDR3 is built from 15 residues. Germline-derived CDR1 and CDR2 are SGHVS and FNYEAQ. V was clipped by 0 bases and J by 6 bases; unmatched bases: 3. This CDR3 reads CASSLARGGLNEQFF. The CDR3 nucleotides are TGTGCCAGCAGCTTAGCGCGGGGGGGCCTCAATGAGCAGTTCTTC. The whole variable domain, filled in from reference TRBV7-6 and TRBJ2-1, reads GAGVSQSPRYKVTKRGQDVALRCDPISGHVSLYWYRQALGQGPEFLTYFNYEAQQDKSGLPNDRFSAERPEGSISTLTIQRTEQRDSAMYRCASSLARGGLNEQFFGPGTRLTVL.

The chain recombines TRBV5-1 with TRBJ2-3, with D perhaps TRBD2 (6 bases). V was shortened by 0 bases and J by 2 bases, with 10 bases between the two germline ends. Germline CDR1 SGHRS, CDR2 YFSETQ. This CDR3 is 15 amino acids long. CDR3 amino acids: CASSLAGGITDTQYF. The CDR3 DNA sequence: TGCGCCAGCAGCTTGGCGGGCGGGATCACAGATACGCAGTATTTT.

The chain uses TRBV28 and TRBJ2-2; TRBD2 aligns across 10 bases. Losses at the gene ends were 5 bases for V and 4 bases for J; bases not matched to a gene: 7. This CDR3 spans 16 amino acids. Germline V gene data show CDR1 as MDHEN and CDR2 as SYDVKM. This chain's CDR3 is CASSPGLAELTGELFF. CDR3 sequence (DNA): TGTGCCAGCAGTCCCGGACTAGCGGAACTCACCGGGGAGCTGTTTTTT.

This chain connects TRBV2 to TRBJ2-5; D ambiguous. The CDR3 has 14 residues. Germline CDR1 reads SNHLY; CDR2 reads FYNNEI. Trimming took off 2 bases at V and 7 bases at J, with 14 bases between the two ends. The CDR3 sequence is CASSELLGSGTQYF. The CDR3 bases are TGTGCCAGCAGTGAACTCTTAGGGTCGGGGACCCAGTACTTC. Using reference TRBV2 and TRBJ2-5 for the parts outside the CDR3, the full variable domain is EPEVTQTPSHQVTQMGQEVILRCVPISNHLYFYWYRQILGQKVEFLVSFYNNEISEKSEIFDDQFSVERPDGSNFTLKIRSTKLEDSAMYFCASSELLGSGTQYFGPGTRLLVL.

The gene calls are TRBV6-1 and TRBJ1-2; D remains unclear. V lost 7 bases, J lost 4 bases, and 19 bases lay in between. CDR1 is MNHNS, CDR2 SASEGT, per germline. The CDR3 totals 15 residues. CDR3 loop: CASTYLPGNSYGYTF. The CDR3, as DNA: TGTGCCAGCACGTATCTACCGGGGAACAGCTATGGCTACACCTTC.